Listed here are 14 T cell receptor beta chains from one sample, sequenced in a study of Graves' ophthalmopathy and Graves' hyperthyroidism. Amplified TCR beta CDR3 regions were obtained using RNA transcripts as template. Second-round multiplex PCR followed a first-round RT-PCR using HTBI primers. TCRdb re-derived calls from the multiplex PCR reads in MiXCR, one entry per CDR3 protein. The table includes roughly 160,000 distinct CDR3 sequences, about two fifths detected once. The specimen was peripheral blood. Receptor source: a man aged 25 to 45 with Graves' ophthalmopathy.

J is TRBJ2-7 and V is TRBV10-3; 10 positions agree with TRBD2. The CDR3 is made up of 13 amino acids. V was pared by 9 bases and J by 3 bases, with 5 bases of the junction left unmatched. Per the germline V gene, CDR1 is ENHRY and CDR2 is SYGVKD. In nucleotides, the CDR3 is TGTGCCATTGTTGAGCGGGAGGGCTACGAGCAGTACTTC. The encoded protein is CAIVEREGYEQYF.

V and J are TRBV27 and TRBJ1-5; D remains ambiguous. Germline CDR1 is MNHEY and CDR2 is SMNVEV (reference sequence). CDR3 length equals 15 residues. Between the trimmed V and J ends, which lost 1 base and 3 bases, there was a span of 10 bases. The CDR3 loop reads CASSLWSADNQPQHF. As DNA, the CDR3 is TGTGCCAGCAGTTTATGGTCGGCAGACAATCAGCCCCAGCATTTT.

This clonotype has ten or more counts. The chain couples TRBV12-3 or TRBV12-4 to TRBJ1-5, with TRBD1 as a possible D gene (5 bases). The CDR3 extends over 15 amino acids. V was trimmed by 5 bases and J by 6 bases, leaving 17 bases between them. The CDR3 loop is CASSLSGRGGQPQHF. The CDR3, as DNA: TGTGCCAGCAGTCTCAGTGGCCGGGGGGGTCAGCCCCAGCATTTT.

This clonotype appeared a single time. This chain uses TRBV6-2 or TRBV6-3 with TRBJ2-7; possibly TRBD1 or TRBD2 for D (5 bases each). Germline V gives CDR1 MNHEY, CDR2 SVGEGT. V dropped 4 bases and J dropped 0 bases, with 13 bases sitting between them. This CDR3 comprises 15 residues. CDR3 amino acids: CASSFPGTSSYEQYF. Here the CDR3 DNA reads TGTGCCAGCAGTTTCCCCGGGACCAGCTCCTACGAGCAGTACTTC.

This clonotype was observed many times. The chain carries TRBV19 and TRBJ1-5, with 7 positions matching TRBD1. Germline V gene sequence: CDR1 LNHDA, CDR2 SQIVND (reference sequence). This CDR3 spans 18 amino acids. Unmatched junction bases numbered 13, after V lost 0 bases and J lost 5 bases. DNA for the CDR3: TGTGCCAGTAGTATAGATCCAATCGCCACAGGGGCCGATCAGCCCCAGCATTTT. The encoded protein is CASSIDPIATGADQPQHF. The whole variable domain, filled in from reference TRBV19 and TRBJ1-5, reads DGGITQSPKYLFRKEGQNVTLSCEQNLNHDAMYWYRQDPGQGLRLIYYSQIVNDFQKGDIAEGYSVSREKKESFPLTVTSAQKNPTAFYLCASSIDPIATGADQPQHFGDGTRLSIL.

The sample holds a few counts of this clonotype. The chain carries TRBV12-3 or TRBV12-4 and TRBJ1-1, with TRBD1 matching 11 bases. V was pared by 4 bases and J by 11 bases, with 9 bases of the junction left unmatched. The CDR3 totals 14 residues. CDR3 residues: CASSSGTGGLEAFF. The CDR3 DNA reads TGTGCCAGCAGTTCCGGGACAGGGGGGTTGGAGGCTTTCTTT.

This clonotype was detected ten times or more. J is TRBJ1-3 and V is TRBV5-1; D remains unclear. Germline loops: CDR1 SGHRS, CDR2 YFSETQ. The CDR3 has 15 residues. V lost 0 bases and J 0 bases, leaving 7 bases between the germline ends. The CDR3 loop reads CASSLDGLSGNTIYF. For the CDR3, the DNA is TGCGCCAGCAGCTTGGACGGACTCTCTGGAAACACCATATATTTT.

This clonotype was seen a handful of times. The rearrangement joins TRBV6-2 or TRBV6-3 to TRBJ1-1; no clear D. Trimming removed 6 bases from V and 0 bases from J, with 17 bases in between. Germline V gives CDR1 MNHEY, CDR2 SVGEGT. The CDR3 is 16 amino acids. The CDR3 reads CASRPRSGSMNTEAFF. CDR3 sequence (DNA): TGTGCCAGCAGGCCCCGATCAGGATCTATGAACACTGAAGCTTTCTTT.

The chain couples TRBV11-1 to TRBJ2-6; D unclear. CDR3 length equals 17 residues. Trimming cost V 2 bases and J 0 bases, with 11 bases left between them. Germline CDR1 and CDR2: SGHAT and FQDESV (reference sequence). The CDR3 sequence: CASSLIMGNSGANVLTF. The CDR3 nucleotides are TGTGCCAGCAGCTTAATAATGGGGAACTCTGGGGCCAACGTCCTGACTTTC.

The sample holds many counts of this clonotype. The CDR3 nucleotides read TGTGCCACCAGCAGACGACAGGGGCCTGGCTATGGCTACACCTTC. Translating it yields CATSRRQGPGYGYTF. The chain carries TRBV15 and TRBJ1-2; TRBD1 aligns across 8 bases. V was clipped by 2 bases and J by 4 bases; unmatched bases: 6. Per the germline V gene, CDR1 is LNHNV and CDR2 is YYDKDF (reference sequence). This CDR3 contains 15 residues.

In this sample, this clonotype turned up many times. The rearrangement links TRBV20-1 to TRBJ2-2; 8 positions match TRBD2. Germline assignment: CDR1 DFQATT and CDR2 SNEGSKA (reference sequence). V lost 0 bases and J lost 0; bases outside the gene matches: 6. CDR3 length equals 17 residues. The CDR3 reads CSARELLAVTNTGELFF. The DNA for the CDR3 is TGCAGTGCTAGAGAGTTACTAGCGGTAACGAACACCGGGGAGCTGTTTTTT.

The sample holds many counts of this clonotype. The J gene is TRBJ2-5, the V gene TRBV28; 8 bases agree with TRBD1. Germline values: CDR1 MDHEN, CDR2 SYDVKM. V lost 5 bases to trimming and J lost 2 bases; unmatched junction nucleotides: 4. The CDR3 has 14 residues. The chain's CDR3 is CASSTTGGQETQYF. The CDR3 coding sequence is TGTGCCAGCAGTACAACAGGGGGGCAAGAGACCCAGTACTTC. The full variable domain, rest sourced from reference TRBV28 and TRBJ2-5, is DVKVTQSSRYLVKRTGEKVFLECVQDMDHENMFWYRQDPGLGLRLIYFSYDVKMKEKGDIPEGYSVSREKKERFSLILESASTNQTSMYLCASSTTGGQETQYFGPGTRLLVL.

This clonotype was observed at least ten times. J is TRBJ1-5 and V is TRBV4-2; 7 nucleotides align to TRBD1. CDR3 length: 18 residues. Germline V lookup: CDR1 LGHNA, CDR2 YNFKEQ. V dropped 4 bases and J dropped 1; count of bases not matched to a gene: 13. The CDR3 coding sequence is TGTGCCAGCAGCCTGCGGGACAGTAAGAGGCACAGCAATCAGCCCCAGCATTTT. Its protein product is CASSLRDSKRHSNQPQHF.

The table lists this clonotype with many counts. The chain carries TRBV29-1 and TRBJ1-1; D not certain. Germline V gene sequence: CDR1 SQVTM, CDR2 ANQGSEA. With 4 bases removed from V and 0 bases from J, the gap between germline ends came to 9 bases. CDR3 size: 13 residues. The CDR3 region is CSVGRGMNTEAFF. CDR3 coding DNA: TGCAGCGTTGGGAGAGGGATGAACACTGAAGCTTTCTTT.